This T cell receptor beta chain was sequenced in a study of T cell clusters in autoimmune cytopenias. The CDR3 runs 15 residues. Germline CDR1 reads KGHSH; CDR2 reads LQKENI. TRB amplification used around 260 ng of peripheral blood genomic DNA. TRB rearrangements were amplified by touch-down multiplex PCR with mixed TRB-A/B primers. TCRdb re-analyzed the multiplex PCR reads; it lists each CDR3 protein once, without DNA. This sample's table reports more than 12,000 distinct CDR3 sequences. This clonotype originated in a human donor with an autoimmune cytopenia or autoimmune hepatitis (not recorded which). Sequenced sample: peripheral blood. V usage is TRBV18 and J usage is TRBJ2-6. This CDR3 is CASSGDRSGANVLTF.